This T cell receptor beta chain was obtained from a study of cytomegalovirus exposure and HLA in healthy donors. Study-wide context: An early data release held around 80 million unique TCRs from HLA-typed donors.

The PCR employed 60 Vbeta primers together with 13 Jbeta primers. Using immunoSEQ multiplex PCR, the repertoire was profiled, and TCRdb retains in-frame clones only, with some absent. The sample includes about 200,000 clones, roughly 68% of them seen just once. There are 16 residues in the CDR3. Losses at the gene ends were 2 bases for V and 11 bases for J; bases not matched to a gene: 12. Germline CDR1 MNHNY, CDR2 SVGAGI (reference sequence). As concerns this clone: Its target is unknown.

Study-wide findings and caveats: Reports indicated that the classifier achieved high specificity and sensitivity in diagnosing cytomegalovirus status.

This clonotype originated in a man aged 40-49 years in good health and CMV-seropositive. The sample comprised PBMCs. The chain has TRBV6-6 and TRBJ1-6, with 7 bases that match TRBD1. CDR3 sequence (DNA): TGTGCCAGCAGTTACGGACAGGCGGGCGAGTGGGCACCCCTCCACTTT. This codes for CASSYGQAGEWAPLHF.